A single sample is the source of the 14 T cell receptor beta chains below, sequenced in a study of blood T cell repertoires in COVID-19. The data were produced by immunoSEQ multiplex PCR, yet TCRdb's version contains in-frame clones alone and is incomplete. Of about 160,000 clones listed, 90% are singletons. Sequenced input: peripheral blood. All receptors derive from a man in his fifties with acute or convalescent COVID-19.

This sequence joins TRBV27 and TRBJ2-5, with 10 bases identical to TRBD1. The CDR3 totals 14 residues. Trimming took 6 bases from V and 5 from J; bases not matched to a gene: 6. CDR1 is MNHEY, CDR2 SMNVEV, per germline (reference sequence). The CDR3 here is CASRRQGALETQYF. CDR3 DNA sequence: TGTGCCAGCAGAAGACAGGGGGCATTGGAGACCCAGTACTTC.

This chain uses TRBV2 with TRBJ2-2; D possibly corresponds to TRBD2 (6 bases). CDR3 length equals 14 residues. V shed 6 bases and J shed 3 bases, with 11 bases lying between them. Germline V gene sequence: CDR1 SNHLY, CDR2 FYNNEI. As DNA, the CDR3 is TGTGCCAGCAGGCGGGACCGATACACCGGGGAGCTGTTTTTT. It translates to CASRRDRYTGELFF. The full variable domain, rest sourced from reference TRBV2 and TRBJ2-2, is EPEVTQTPSHQVTQMGQEVILRCVPISNHLYFYWYRQILGQKVEFLVSFYNNEISEKSEIFDDQFSVERPDGSNFTLKIRSTKLEDSAMYFCASRRDRYTGELFFGEGSRLTVL.

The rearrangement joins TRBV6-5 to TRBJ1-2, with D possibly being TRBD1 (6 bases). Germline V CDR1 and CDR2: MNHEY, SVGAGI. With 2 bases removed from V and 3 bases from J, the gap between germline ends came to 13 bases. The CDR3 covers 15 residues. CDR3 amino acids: CASSYQQGVHYGYTF. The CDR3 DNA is TGTGCCAGCAGTTACCAACAGGGAGTTCACTATGGCTACACCTTC.

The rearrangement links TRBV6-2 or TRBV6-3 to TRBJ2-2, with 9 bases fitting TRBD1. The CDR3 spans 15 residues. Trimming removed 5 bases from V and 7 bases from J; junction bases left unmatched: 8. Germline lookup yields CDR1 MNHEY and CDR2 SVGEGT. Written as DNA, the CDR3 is TGTGCCAGCAGTCAGAGGGACAGGGAGATCGGGGAGCTGTTTTTT. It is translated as CASSQRDREIGELFF.

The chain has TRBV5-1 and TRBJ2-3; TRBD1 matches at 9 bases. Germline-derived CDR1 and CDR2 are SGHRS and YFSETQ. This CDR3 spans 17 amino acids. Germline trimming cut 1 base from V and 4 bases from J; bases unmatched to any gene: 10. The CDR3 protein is CASSLKTGTGYPDTQYF. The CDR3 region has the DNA TGCGCCAGCAGCTTGAAGACCGGGACAGGGTACCCAGATACGCAGTATTTT. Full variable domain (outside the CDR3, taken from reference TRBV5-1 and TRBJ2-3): KAGVTQTPRYLIKTRGQQVTLSCSPISGHRSVSWYQQTPGQGLQFLFEYFSETQRNKGNFPGRFSGRQFSNSRSEMNVSTLELGDSALYLCASSLKTGTGYPDTQYFGPGTRLTVL.

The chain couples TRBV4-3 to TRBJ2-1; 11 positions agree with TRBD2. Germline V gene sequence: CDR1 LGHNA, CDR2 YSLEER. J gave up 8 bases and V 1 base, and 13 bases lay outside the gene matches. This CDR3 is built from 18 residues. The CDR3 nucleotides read TGCGCCAGCAGCCAAGTCTTACTAGCGGGGGCGAGCAGGGATGAGCAGTTCTTC. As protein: CASSQVLLAGASRDEQFF.

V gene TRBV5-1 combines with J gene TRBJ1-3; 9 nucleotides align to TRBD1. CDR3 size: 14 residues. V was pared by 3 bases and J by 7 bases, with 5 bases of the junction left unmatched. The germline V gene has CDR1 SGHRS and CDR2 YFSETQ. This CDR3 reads CASSSGGTGNTIYF. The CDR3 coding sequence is TGCGCCAGCAGCTCTGGTGGGACAGGGAACACCATATATTTT.

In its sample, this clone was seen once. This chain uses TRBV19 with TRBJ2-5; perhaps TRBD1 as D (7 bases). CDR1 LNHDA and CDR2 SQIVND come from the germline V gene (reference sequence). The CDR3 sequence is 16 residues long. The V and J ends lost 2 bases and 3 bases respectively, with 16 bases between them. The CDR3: CASSIRRGRAEETQYF. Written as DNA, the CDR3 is TGTGCCAGTAGTATACGGAGGGGGCGGGCGGAAGAGACCCAGTACTTC.

The CDR3 loop reads CASSPLAGNYGYTF. The CDR3 region has the DNA TGCGCCAGCAGCCCTCTCGCGGGGAACTATGGCTACACCTTC. V is TRBV4-3 and J is TRBJ1-2; no firm D call. V lost 4 bases and J lost 2, with 11 bases in between. This CDR3 has 14 amino acids. CDR1 is LGHNA, CDR2 YSLEER, per germline.

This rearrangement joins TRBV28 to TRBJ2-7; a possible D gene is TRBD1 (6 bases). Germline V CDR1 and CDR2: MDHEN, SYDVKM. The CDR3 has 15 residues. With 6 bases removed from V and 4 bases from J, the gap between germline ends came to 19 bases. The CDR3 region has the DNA TGTGCCAGCAGGCATTCTGGGCAGGGGTGGTACGAGCAGTACTTC. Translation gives CASRHSGQGWYEQYF.

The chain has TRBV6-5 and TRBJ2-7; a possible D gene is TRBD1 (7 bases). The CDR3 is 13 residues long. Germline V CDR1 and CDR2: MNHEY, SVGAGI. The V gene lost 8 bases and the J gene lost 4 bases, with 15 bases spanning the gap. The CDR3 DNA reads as TGTGCCAGCCGGCAGGGGGGAAGGTACGAGCAGTACGTC. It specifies CASRQGGRYEQYV.

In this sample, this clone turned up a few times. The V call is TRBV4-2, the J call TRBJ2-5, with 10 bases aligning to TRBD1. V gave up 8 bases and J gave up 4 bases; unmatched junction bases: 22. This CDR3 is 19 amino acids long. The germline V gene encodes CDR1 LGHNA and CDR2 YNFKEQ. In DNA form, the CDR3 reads TGTGCCAGCGGGGCTCGACCCCTGGGGGGGACAGGGGTGGGAGAGACCCAGTACTTC. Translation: CASGARPLGGTGVGETQYF.

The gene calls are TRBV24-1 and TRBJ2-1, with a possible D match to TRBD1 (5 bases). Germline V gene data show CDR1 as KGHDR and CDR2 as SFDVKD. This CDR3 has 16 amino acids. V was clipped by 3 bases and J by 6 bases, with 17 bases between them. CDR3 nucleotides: TGTGCCACCAGTGATCATACAGGTCATAGGTTCAATGAGCAGTTCTTC. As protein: CATSDHTGHRFNEQFF.

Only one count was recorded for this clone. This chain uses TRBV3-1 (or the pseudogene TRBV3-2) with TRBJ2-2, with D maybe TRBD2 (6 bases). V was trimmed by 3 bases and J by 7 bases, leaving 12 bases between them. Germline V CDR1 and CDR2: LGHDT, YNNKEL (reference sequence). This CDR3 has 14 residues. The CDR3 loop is CASSQAGLGGELFF. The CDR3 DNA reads TGTGCCAGCAGCCAGGCGGGACTCGGCGGGGAGCTGTTTTTT.